This TCR beta chain is drawn from a study of cytomegalovirus exposure and HLA in healthy donors. The study ran its PCR with 60 Vbeta and 13 Jbeta primers. The repertoire was sequenced with immunoSEQ multiplex PCR; TCRdb's copy has only in-frame clones and lacks some. The repertoire consists of roughly 290,000 clones, with 80% occurring once and the leading ten covering roughly 0.31%. Notes on the study in general: An Asian-associated ancestry cluster reportedly showed fewer N-insertions than the roughly 670-donor mean in a later analysis. Later analysis showed most CMV-associated TCR beta chains appearing HLA-restricted.

Germline V gene data show CDR1 as SQVTM and CDR2 as ANQGSEA. With V trimmed by 7 bases and J by 7 bases, 11 bases remained unmatched. The CDR3 contains 14 residues. For this clone: Antigen specificity is unknown.

The rearrangement uses TRBV29-1 and TRBJ2-7, with 12 nucleotides matching TRBD1. The sample comprised PBMCs. This clonotype was obtained from a girl aged 2 to 9 in good health and CMV-seronegative. CDR3 bases: TGCAGCGCTTCTAGGGGACAGGGGGCGGGTGAGCAGTACTTC. Amino acids: CSASRGQGAGEQYF.